These 27 T cell receptor beta chains share one sample of origin, sequenced in a study of blood T cell repertoires in COVID-19. Clones were read by immunoSEQ multiplex PCR, and TCRdb kept only the in-frame ones, dropping some. The profile shows about 200,000 clones, approximately 89% of them singletons. Material: PBMCs or T cells enriched from blood (not recorded which). The receptors come from a woman in her 30s with acute COVID-19.

The table lists this clone with a count of one. This chain uses TRBV2 with TRBJ1-1; 7 nucleotides match TRBD1. This CDR3 spans 15 amino acids. V trimming: 1 base; J trimming: 1 base; junction bases outside the gene matches: 3. Germline V lookup: CDR1 SNHLY, CDR2 FYNNEI. The CDR3 nucleotides are TGTGCCAGCAGTGAAGTGACAGGGCCGAACACTGAAGCTTTCTTT. Amino acid sequence: CASSEVTGPNTEAFF.

The V and J genes are TRBV10-1 and TRBJ2-2; tentative D call: TRBD2 (5 bases). Trimming left V 7 bases short and J 5 bases short, with 14 bases between. The V gene's germline CDR1 is WNHNN and CDR2 SYGVQD (reference sequence). CDR3 length equals 14 residues. CDR3 in amino acids: CASKAGLETGELFF. CDR3 nucleotide sequence: TGCGCCAGCAAGGCCGGACTGGAAACCGGGGAGCTGTTTTTT.

CDR3: CASSRGSGANVLTF. As DNA, the CDR3 is TGTGCCAGCTCGCGAGGCTCTGGGGCCAACGTCCTGACTTTC. The rearrangement links TRBV25-1 to TRBJ2-6; D remains unclear. Germline V gene sequence: CDR1 MGHDK, CDR2 SYGVNS. The CDR3 length is 14 residues. The V end lost 8 bases, the J end lost 0 bases, and 8 bases lay between the germline ends.

V is TRBV3-1 (or the pseudogene TRBV3-2) and J is TRBJ1-2, with D hard to call. CDR1 and CDR2 from the germline V gene are LGHDT and YNNKEL (reference sequence). The CDR3 covers 14 residues. Trimming took off 1 base at V and 5 bases at J, with 11 bases between the two ends. This CDR3 is CASSQGKPSYGYTF. The CDR3 DNA is TGTGCCAGCAGCCAAGGCAAACCGAGTTATGGCTACACCTTC.

DNA for the CDR3: TGTGCCAGTAGCTTCGACAGGGGCGGCTATGGCTACACCTTC. Translation gives CASSFDRGGYGYTF. V is TRBV19 and J is TRBJ1-2, with 8 bases that match TRBD1. CDR1 is LNHDA, CDR2 SQIVND, per germline (reference sequence). The CDR3 is 14 amino acids. The trim removed 6 bases at V and 4 bases at J, leaving 7 bases unmatched.

The CDR3 loop is CASSRTANTGELFF. The CDR3, as DNA: TGTGCCAGCAGTCGGACAGCGAACACCGGGGAGCTGTTTTTT. This chain connects TRBV5-4 to TRBJ2-2; D is perhaps TRBD1 (6 bases). Germline lookup yields CDR1 SGHNT and CDR2 YYREEE (reference sequence). The germline V and J ends were trimmed by 5 bases and 0 bases, with 8 bases remaining between them. The CDR3 loop spans 14 amino acids.

This chain joins TRBV28 and TRBJ2-7; 9 bases are shared with TRBD1. The CDR3 covers 20 residues. J was trimmed by 6 bases and V by 2 bases; bases with no gene match: 23. CDR1 and CDR2 from the germline V gene are MDHEN and SYDVKM. The CDR3 loop reads CASSLRAPRGGQGWRSEQYF. The CDR3 DNA reads TGTGCCAGCAGTTTACGCGCACCGAGAGGAGGACAGGGGTGGAGGAGCGAGCAGTACTTC.

V gene TRBV29-1 combines with J gene TRBJ2-7; TRBD1 matches at 8 bases. The V gene end was trimmed by 4 bases and the J gene end by 3 bases; junction bases not matched to a gene: 2. This CDR3 is 12 amino acids long. The germline V gene has CDR1 SQVTM and CDR2 ANQGSEA. CDR3 DNA sequence: TGCAGCGTTGGACAGGGGATCTACGAGCAGTACTTC. It is translated as CSVGQGIYEQYF.

This sequence joins TRBV7-9 and TRBJ1-2; D gene ambiguous. The CDR3 runs to 14 residues. CDR1 SEHNR and CDR2 FQNEAQ come from the germline V gene (reference sequence). V was trimmed by 2 bases and J by 4 bases, leaving 11 bases between them. In nucleotides, the CDR3 is TGTGCCAGCAGCTTATGGGCCGAGAGCTATGGCTACACCTTC. It yields the protein CASSLWAESYGYTF.

This clone has only one observation. V and J are TRBV5-4 and TRBJ2-5, with TRBD2 identical over 9 bases. The V segment lost 0 bases and the J segment 5 bases; nucleotides outside the gene matches: 5. Looked up from germline, CDR1 is SGHNT and CDR2 is YYREEE (reference sequence). This CDR3 has 15 residues. The CDR3 DNA sequence: TGTGCCAGCAGCTTGGATAGCGGGGGCGGGGAGACCCAGTACTTC. Protein product: CASSLDSGGGETQYF.

The chain joins TRBV25-1 to TRBJ1-1; TRBD1 agrees at 9 bases. Germline lookup yields CDR1 MGHDK and CDR2 SYGVNS. The CDR3 loop spans 14 amino acids. The trim removed 6 bases at V and 2 bases at J, leaving 4 bases unmatched. CDR3 amino acids: CASSQTGGNTEAFF. As DNA, the CDR3 is TGTGCCAGCAGCCAAACAGGGGGCAACACTGAAGCTTTCTTT.

This clone was seen more than once but under ten times. The chain combines TRBV10-2 with TRBJ1-2; 7 positions match TRBD1. After removal of 1 base from V and 7 bases from J, the junction contained 9 bases not matched to a gene. Germline CDR1 is WSHSY and CDR2 is SAAADI. The CDR3 loop spans 15 amino acids. The CDR3 DNA reads TGCGCCAGCAGTGAGTTGACCCGGGACAGTGTTGGCTACACCTTC. It codes for CASSELTRDSVGYTF.

This sequence joins TRBV28 and TRBJ2-3, with 10 bases aligning to TRBD2. J was trimmed by 2 bases and V by 1 base; bases with no gene match: 3. Germline V gives CDR1 MDHEN, CDR2 SYDVKM. The CDR3 extends over 16 amino acids. The chain's CDR3 is CASSLSSGGATDTQYF. The CDR3 coding sequence is TGTGCCAGCAGTTTATCCAGCGGGGGGGCCACAGATACGCAGTATTTT. Together with reference TRBV28 and TRBJ2-3, the CDR3 gives the full variable domain: DVKVTQSSRYLVKRTGEKVFLECVQDMDHENMFWYRQDPGLGLRLIYFSYDVKMKEKGDIPEGYSVSREKKERFSLILESASTNQTSMYLCASSLSSGGATDTQYFGPGTRLTVL.

This chain links TRBV7-3 with TRBJ2-3; 11 bases fit TRBD2. CDR1 is SGHTA, CDR2 FQGTGA, per germline. The trim removed 2 bases at V and 4 bases at J, leaving 20 bases unmatched. CDR3 length: 21 residues. In nucleotides, the CDR3 is TGTGCCAGCAGCTTATGGTCTGGCGGGACTAGCGGAGTCCAACGGGCAGATACGCAGTATTTT. Translating it yields CASSLWSGGTSGVQRADTQYF.

V and J are TRBV5-3 and TRBJ1-1; TRBD1 is a possible D gene (6 bases). TRBV5-3 is an ORF, with its function uncertain. Trimming took off 1 base at V and 7 bases at J, with 20 bases between the two ends. CDR3 length: 16 residues. Here the CDR3 reads CARSLRIRTDLFEAFF. In DNA form, the CDR3 reads TGTGCCAGAAGCTTGAGGATTCGGACAGACCTTTTTGAAGCTTTCTTT.

This chain links TRBV7-2 with TRBJ1-2; D gene ambiguous. The CDR3 covers 14 residues. Germline CDR1 is SGHTA and CDR2 is FQGNSA. Trimming removed 5 bases at V and 8 bases at J, with 18 bases between. The DNA of the CDR3 is TGTGCCAGCAGCGAAAAACCGTGGTTCGGGGGCTACACCTTC. This gives the protein CASSEKPWFGGYTF.

This chain connects TRBV3-1 (or the pseudogene TRBV3-2) to TRBJ2-5, with 9 positions matching TRBD2. The germline V gene has CDR1 LGHDT and CDR2 YNNKEL (reference sequence). The ends lost 3 bases at V and 5 bases at J; junction bases unmatched: 10. This CDR3 region has 16 residues. The CDR3 loop is CASSQGILAGRETQYF. CDR3 in DNA: TGTGCCAGCAGCCAGGGTATCCTAGCGGGGAGGGAGACCCAGTACTTC.

The rearrangement uses TRBV2 and TRBJ2-2; TRBD2 might be the D (6 bases). This CDR3 comprises 15 residues. Germline V gives CDR1 SNHLY, CDR2 FYNNEI. V was trimmed by 5 bases and J by 4 bases, leaving 14 bases between them. The CDR3 region is CASSSGGRGTGELFF. For the CDR3, the DNA is TGTGCCAGCAGTTCTGGAGGGCGGGGCACCGGGGAGCTGTTTTTT.

This chain joins TRBV9 and TRBJ2-7; D is perhaps TRBD2 (6 bases). The CDR3 has 14 residues. Trimming took 2 bases from V and 2 from J, leaving 11 bases between them. CDR1 SGDLS and CDR2 YYNGEE come from the germline V gene. The CDR3 nucleotides read TGTGCCAGCAGCGTGGACTACCTCACCTACGAGCAGTACTTC. Its translation: CASSVDYLTYEQYF.

This clone appeared once. Other nucleotide sequences from this sample produce the same CDR3. The CDR3 DNA is TGTGCCAGCAGTTTACAGGGTAACACTGAAGCTTTCTTT. Amino acid sequence: CASSLQGNTEAFF. The V gene is TRBV12-3 or TRBV12-4, the J gene TRBJ1-1, with D possibly being TRBD1 (5 bases). V was cut by 2 bases and J by 2 bases, with 6 bases left in between. The CDR3 loop spans 13 amino acids.

This chain uses TRBV9 with TRBJ2-7, with TRBD2 matching 8 bases. CDR3 length equals 15 residues. CDR1 SGDLS and CDR2 YYNGEE come from the germline V gene. V lost 4 bases to trimming and J lost 3 bases; unmatched junction nucleotides: 9. The CDR3 loop is CASSSEAGGFYEQYF. DNA of the CDR3: TGTGCCAGCAGCTCAGAGGCGGGGGGCTTCTACGAGCAGTACTTC.

The V call is TRBV6-5, the J call TRBJ1-3; no definite D call. The CDR3 loop spans 15 amino acids. Trimming left V 6 bases short and J 1 base short, with 13 bases between. Germline V lookup: CDR1 MNHEY, CDR2 SVGAGI. CDR3 sequence: CASSLSTDSGNTIYF. CDR3 nucleotide sequence: TGTGCCAGCAGCCTTTCAACAGATTCTGGAAACACCATATATTTT.

The J gene is TRBJ2-1, the V gene TRBV27; D is uncertain. This CDR3 has 16 amino acids. The germline CDR1 and CDR2 sequences are MNHEY and SMNVEV (reference sequence). V dropped 8 bases and J dropped 10 bases, with 27 bases sitting between them. DNA for the CDR3: TGTGCCAGCCGCGCTCGGCTTGGAGACCTAATGAGCGAGCAGTTCTTC. This codes for CASRARLGDLMSEQFF.

The chain has TRBV4-1 and TRBJ1-4; a possible D gene is TRBD1 (6 bases). This CDR3 region has 14 residues. The germline gives CDR1 MGHRA, CDR2 YSYEKL. V shed 1 base and J shed 5 bases, with 8 bases lying between them. The CDR3 coding sequence is TGCGCCAGCAGCCAAGCGGACAGAAATGAAAAACTGTTTTTT. This sequence encodes CASSQADRNEKLFF.

The CDR3 loop is CASMSQTQETQYF. The CDR3 coding sequence is TGTGCCAGCATGTCACAGACCCAAGAGACCCAGTACTTC. The chain combines TRBV2 with TRBJ2-5; the D is unclear. This CDR3 is built from 13 residues. V lost 7 bases and J 1 base, leaving 10 bases between the germline ends. The germline V gene encodes CDR1 SNHLY and CDR2 FYNNEI.

V gene TRBV6-1 combines with J gene TRBJ1-2; 9 nucleotides agree with TRBD1. Germline assignment: CDR1 MNHNS and CDR2 SASEGT. This CDR3 is 15 amino acids long. Trimming removed 2 bases from V and 6 bases from J; junction bases left unmatched: 7. Written as DNA, the CDR3 is TGTGCCAGCAGTGAAAGGACAGGGGTTATCCATGGCTACACCTTC. This codes for CASSERTGVIHGYTF.

The V gene is TRBV11-2, the J gene TRBJ2-4; D possibly corresponds to TRBD1 (6 bases). Trimming removed 5 bases at V and 5 bases at J, with 13 bases between. From germline, CDR1 is SGHAT and CDR2 FQNNGV. CDR3 length equals 14 residues. The CDR3 DNA sequence: TGTGCCAGCAGCCCCGGGACATTCCAAAACATTCAGTACTTC. Translation gives CASSPGTFQNIQYF.